This record looks at one T cell receptor beta chain sequence and its context. These data come from a study of blood T cell repertoires in COVID-19. The protocol was immunoSEQ multiplex PCR, while the TCRdb copy is restricted to in-frame clones and leaves out a portion. The data contain around 70,000 clones, 87% of them singletons. The TCR was taken from a woman over 75 with active or convalescent COVID-19. Material: peripheral blood.

The CDR3 loop is CASSEQGASTEAFF. The CDR3 region has the DNA TGTGCCAGTAGCGAACAGGGGGCGAGCACTGAAGCTTTCTTT. J is TRBJ1-1 and V is TRBV19; 9 bases fit TRBD1. The V and J ends lost 6 bases and 4 bases, in that order; junction bases with no gene match: 6. Per germline, CDR1 LNHDA and CDR2 SQIVND (reference sequence). The CDR3 runs to 14 residues.